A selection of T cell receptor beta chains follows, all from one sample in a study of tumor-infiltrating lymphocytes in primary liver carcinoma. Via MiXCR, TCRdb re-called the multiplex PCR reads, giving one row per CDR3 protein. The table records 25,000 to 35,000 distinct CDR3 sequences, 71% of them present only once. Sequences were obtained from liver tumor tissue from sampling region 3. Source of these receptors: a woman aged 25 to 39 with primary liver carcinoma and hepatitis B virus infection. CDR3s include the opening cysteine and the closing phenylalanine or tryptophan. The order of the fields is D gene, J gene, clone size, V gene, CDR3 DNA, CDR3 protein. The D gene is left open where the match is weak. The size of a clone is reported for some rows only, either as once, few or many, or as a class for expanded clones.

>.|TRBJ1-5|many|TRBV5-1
TGCGCCGGCAGCTTGATAGTAGGGAGCGATCAGCCCCAGCATTTT
CAGSLIVGSDQPQHF
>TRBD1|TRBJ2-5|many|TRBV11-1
TGTGCCAGCAGCATCGGGACAGTTTTCGCCCAAGAGACCCAGTACTTC
CASSIGTVFAQETQYF
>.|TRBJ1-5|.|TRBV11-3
TGTGCCAGCTGCTCAAGGGGCAATCGGCCCCAGCATTTT
CASCSRGNRPQHF
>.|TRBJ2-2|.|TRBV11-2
TGTGCCAGCACCCCTCATAGACGGGTCGGGGAGCTGTTATTT
CASTPHRRVGELLF
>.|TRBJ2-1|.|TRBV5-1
TGCGCCAGCATCCCGTCCCTAGACTATCCCTACAATGAGCAGTTCTTC
CASIPSLDYPYNEQFF
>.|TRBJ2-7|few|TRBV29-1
TGTAGCGTCGGACACGGTGGGGGCGAGCAGTACTTC
CSVGHGGGEQYF
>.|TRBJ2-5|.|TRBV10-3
TGTGCCATCAGTGAGTCGACTACCAGACGAGCGACCCAGTACTTC
CAISESTTRRATQYF
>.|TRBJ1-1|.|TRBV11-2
TGTGCAAGCAGCTCTAAACTGGCTGAAGCTTTCTTT
CASSSKLAEAFF
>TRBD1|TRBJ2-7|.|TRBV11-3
TGTGCCAGAAGCCGCCGGGACAGGAATTACTCCTACGAGCAGTACTTT
CARSRRDRNYSYEQYF
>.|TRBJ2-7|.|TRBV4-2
TGTGCCAGCAGCCAAGATCCAGGCAGGGCCTACGAGCAGTACTTC
CASSQDPGRAYEQYF
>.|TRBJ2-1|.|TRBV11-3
TGTGCTAGCAGCTTAGGTCGGGGAGAGTGGCGTGTCGATGAGCAGCTCTTC
CASSLGRGEWRVDEQLF
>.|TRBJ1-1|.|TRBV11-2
TGTGCCAGCAACTTAGGTACTGAAGTGTTCTTT
CASNLGTEVFF
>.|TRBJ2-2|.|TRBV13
TGTGCCAGCACCTTAGTGAAAGGGTCCGGGGAGCTATTTTTT
CASTLVKGSGELFF
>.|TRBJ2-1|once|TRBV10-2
TGCGCCAGCAAGCGGAGAGAGGGTTCCAATGAGCAGCTCTTC
CASKRREGSNEQLF
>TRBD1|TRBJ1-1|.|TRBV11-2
TGTGCCATCGGCGCTCGGGAGAGGGGGCGCAAGAGGTGGAGTAACACTGAAGCTTTCTTT
CAIGARERGRKRWSNTEAFF
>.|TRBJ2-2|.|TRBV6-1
TGTACCAGCAGTGAAACCCTTCCCGGGGGTGCCTCGAACACCGGGGAGCTGTTTTTT
CTSSETLPGGASNTGELFF
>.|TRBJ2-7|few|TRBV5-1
TGCGCCAGCAGCCCGAGGGCGGACTCCGTTTACGAGCAGTATTTC
CASSPRADSVYEQYF
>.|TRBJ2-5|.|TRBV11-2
TGTGTCAGCAGCATAGCCCAAGAGACCCAGTACTTC
CVSSIAQETQYF
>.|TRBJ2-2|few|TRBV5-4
TGTGCCAGCAGCAGCTCTGGAAGCGCTGTCACCGGGGAGTTGTTTTTT
CASSSSGSAVTGELFF
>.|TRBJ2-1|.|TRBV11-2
TGTGCCAGCGGCACCTCTCTAGCAGGAGGATACATTGAGCAGTTCTTC
CASGTSLAGGYIEQFF
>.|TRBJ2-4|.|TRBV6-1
TGTGCCAGCTTCCCACATAAAGGTAACCAAAACATTCAGTACTTC
CASFPHKGNQNIQYF
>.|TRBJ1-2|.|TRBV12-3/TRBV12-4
TGTGCCAGCGGTTTAGGTTTCTCCCATGACTATGGCTACACCTTC
CASGLGFSHDYGYTF
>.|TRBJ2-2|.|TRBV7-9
TGTGCTGGCAGCTCAAGAGGCGGTGAGCTGTTTTTT
CAGSSRGGELFF
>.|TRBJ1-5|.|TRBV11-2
TGTGCCAGCCGCTTAGAGCCCTCCCCGTTTCAGCCCCAGCATTTT
CASRLEPSPFQPQHF
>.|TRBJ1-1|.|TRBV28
TGTGCCTGCAGGCTTTACCTCAACACTGAAGCTTTCTTT
CACRLYLNTEAFF
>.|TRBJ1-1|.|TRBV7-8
TGTGCCAGCACCACGGGAACCGCGAACACTGGAGCTTTCTTT
CASTTGTANTGAFF
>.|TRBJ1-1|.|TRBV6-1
TGTGCTAGCAGTGAGTACTCCCCTTACACTGAATCTTTCTTT
CASSEYSPYTESFF
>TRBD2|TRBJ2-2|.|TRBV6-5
TGTGCCGGCAGCTATGGACTAGCGCAGAACACCGGGGAGCTGTTTTTT
CAGSYGLAQNTGELFF
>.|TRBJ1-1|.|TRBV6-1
TGTGCCAGTAGTTCTTACAGAGACACTGAAGCTTTCTTT
CASSSYRDTEAFF
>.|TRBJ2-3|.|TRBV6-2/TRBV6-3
TGTGCCAGCAGTCCCTCAGCCCCGCTGGCGGGGTTCACAAATACGCAGTATTTT
CASSPSAPLAGFTNTQYF
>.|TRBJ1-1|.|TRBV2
TGTGCCAGCAGCGACCTGGGGAACACTGAAACTTTCTTT
CASSDLGNTETFF
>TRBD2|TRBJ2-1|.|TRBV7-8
TGTGCCTGCAGCTCTCGACTAGCGGGAGTAACTGAGCAATTCTTC
CACSSRLAGVTEQFF
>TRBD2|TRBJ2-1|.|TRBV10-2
TGCGCCAGCAGTATGGATGGCGGGAGCTCCTACAATGGGCAGTTCTTC
CASSMDGGSSYNGQFF
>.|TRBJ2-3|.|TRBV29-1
TGCAGCGCCCACCCCAGGAGGCGCGTAGATACGCAGTATTTT
CSAHPRRRVDTQYF
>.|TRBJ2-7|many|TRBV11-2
TGTGCCAGCGGCTCTCCGAGTGGAGGCCGCTACGAGCAGTACTTC
CASGSPSGGRYEQYF
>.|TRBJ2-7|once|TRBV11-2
TGTGCCAGCAGCCACACTAGACACGAGTTGTACTTC
CASSHTRHELYF
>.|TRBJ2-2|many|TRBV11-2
TGTGCCAGCAGCTTAGTGCGTTACGGGGAGCTGTTTTTT
CASSLVRYGELFF
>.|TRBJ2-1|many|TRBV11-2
TGTGCCAGCAGCTTAGATCAACAGGGTGTAGTCTACAATGAGCAGTTCTTC
CASSLDQQGVVYNEQFF
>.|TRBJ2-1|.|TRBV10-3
TGTGCAATCTGTCCCACAGCGACCCGGGATCAGCAGTTCTTC
CAICPTATRDQQFF
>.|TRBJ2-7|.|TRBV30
TGTGCCTGGATCAGTGTGGGGCCCCCCTACGAGCAGTACTTC
CAWISVGPPYEQYF
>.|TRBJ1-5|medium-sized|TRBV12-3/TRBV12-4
TGTGCCAGCAGTTTACACAGCAATCAGCCCCAGCATTTT
CASSLHSNQPQHF
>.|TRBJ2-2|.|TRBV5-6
TGTGCCAGCAGCTTTTCACCCAGAGTCAGCGGGGAGCTGTTTTTT
CASSFSPRVSGELFF
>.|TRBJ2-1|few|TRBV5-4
TGCGCCAGCAGCTTGGTCGGCCTAGTGCCCTACAATGAGCAGTTCTTC
CASSLVGLVPYNEQFF
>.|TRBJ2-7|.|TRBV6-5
TGTGCCAGCAGTTACAAGGGCAGCAGCCCCTACGAGCGGTACTTC
CASSYKGSSPYERYF
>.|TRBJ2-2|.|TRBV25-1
TGTGCCCATCATGGCGCTTCGTCGCCTTACACCGGGGAGCTGTTCTTC
CAHHGASSPYTGELFF
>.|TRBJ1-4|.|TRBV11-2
TGTGCCAGGATCCCCTGGGAGGGAAAACTGTTTTTT
CARIPWEGKLFF
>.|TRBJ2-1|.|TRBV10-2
TGCGCCAGCAAGCGGAGAGAGGCTTCCAATGAGCAGTTCTTC
CASKRREASNEQFF
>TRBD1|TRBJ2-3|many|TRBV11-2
TGTGCCAGCAGCCGGCAGGGGGCAGGTGATACGCAGTATTTT
CASSRQGAGDTQYF
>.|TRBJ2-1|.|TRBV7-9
TGTGCCAGCATCACCGCGGAGGGTTACAATGAGCTGTTCTTC
CASITAEGYNELFF
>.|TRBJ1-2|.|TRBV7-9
TGTGCTAGCAATGCGGGTTCGGGTAACTATGACTACACCTTC
CASNAGSGNYDYTF
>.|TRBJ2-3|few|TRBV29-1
TGCAGCGTTGGGGCCGACAGCACAGATACGCAGTATTTT
CSVGADSTDTQYF
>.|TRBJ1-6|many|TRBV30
TGTGCCTTCAAACCGAATCCAGAAGTGGCTCACCTCCACTTT
CAFKPNPEVAHLHF
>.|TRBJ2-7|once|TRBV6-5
TGTGCCAGCAGTTACCAGGAGGGCTACGAGCAGTACTTC
CASSYQEGYEQYF
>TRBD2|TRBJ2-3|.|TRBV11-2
TGTGCCAGCAGCTTAGATTGGGCGGGAGTCACAGGTATGCAGTATTTT
CASSLDWAGVTGMQYF
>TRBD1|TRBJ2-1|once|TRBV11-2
TGTGCCAGCAGCCATCGAGGGACAGCCATTGAGCAGATCTTC
CASSHRGTAIEQIF
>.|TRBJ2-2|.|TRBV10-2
TGCGCCAGCAGTGACCGGATCACCGGGGAGTTGTTTTTT
CASSDRITGELFF
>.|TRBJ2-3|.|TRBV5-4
TGCGCCGGCAGCGTAGACGGACACGCCCCACCCACAGATACGCAGTATTTT
CAGSVDGHAPPTDTQYF
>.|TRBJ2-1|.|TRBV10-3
TGTGCCATCAATCTCACGATGACCCGGGATGAGCAGTTCTTC
CAINLTMTRDEQFF
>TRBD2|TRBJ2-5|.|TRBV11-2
TGTGTCAGCAGCCCAAGGACTAGAACACAAGAGACCCAGTACTTC
CVSSPRTRTQETQYF
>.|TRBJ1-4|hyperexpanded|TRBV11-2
TGTGCCAGCAGCCCCTGGGGGGGAAAACTGTTTTTT
CASSPWGGKLFF